This TCR beta chain was obtained from a study of T cells expressing NK-cell markers. In the study overall: Seven HCMV-seropositive donors and one seronegative donor made up the eight sequenced donors. Study-wide findings and caveats: Once again these clonotypes came out on top in the CD3+CD56-NKG2C+ fraction of four donors. About 1.0-7.0% of CD8+ T cells in about six donors belonged to dominant NKG2C+ clonotypes.

Of note for this clonotype: Its antigen is still unknown.

The CDR3 totals 14 residues. Germline V gives CDR1 MNHEY, CDR2 SVGAGI. TCRdb reprocessed the 5' RACE reads and keeps a single row for each CDR3 protein, giving no DNA. In all, the sample yields 300,000 to 500,000 distinct CDR3 sequences. The sample taken for sequencing was blood T cells: a sorted CD56 or NKG2C T cell subset, CD4+ or CD8+ T cells, or bulk PBMC T cells (not recorded which). This chain uses TRBV6-5 with TRBJ2-1; the D call from TCRdb, TRBD2, cannot be confirmed without DNA. The TCR was taken from a woman in her forties or fifties in good health. The CDR3 sequence is CASSYTGGNNEQFF.